The present entry profiles one T cell receptor beta chain with its context. The antigen remains undetermined. CDR1 MNHEY and CDR2 SVGAGI come from the germline V gene. Trimming removed 6 bases from V and 4 bases from J; junction bases left unmatched: 6. This CDR3 contains 13 residues. The data were obtained in a study of cytomegalovirus exposure and HLA in healthy donors. Overall study findings and caveats: When analyzed later, a missense DCLRE1C variant was found to be linked to TCR beta V- and J-gene trimming.

PCR involved 60 Vbeta and 13 Jbeta primers. Libraries were prepared by immunoSEQ multiplex PCR; TCRdb keeps only in-frame clonotypes and omits some of them. The sample carries fewer than 200,000 clones, roughly nine tenths recorded once. The chain links TRBV6-5 to TRBJ2-7; TRBD1 matches 7 bases. The receptor comes from a girl less than two years old in good health and CMV-seronegative. Input material: PBMCs. CDR3 nucleotides: TGTGCCAGCAGCAGGGACAGACATTACGAGCAGTACTTC. This gives the protein CASSRDRHYEQYF.